This TCR beta chain was sequenced in a study of blood T cell repertoires in COVID-19. Study information: The origin of the acute and convalescent COVID-19 samples was the United States, Italy and Spain. Sample material is recorded as cDNA or gDNA derived from T cells, B-cell-depleted T cells, or PBMCs.

Per the study methods: Estimation of nucleated cell counts relied on the amplification of reference gene primers. Produced via immunoSEQ multiplex PCR; TCRdb's table is partial and in-frame only. The D gene and trimming were derived from the DNA, and the V and J assignments and clone size from that table. Of about 190,000 clones detected, approximately 79% appear once; the ten largest clones hold 13% to 15%. The sample taken for sequencing was peripheral blood. The clonotype originates from a man aged 30 to 45 with active or convalescent COVID-19.

The CDR3 here is CASSVNEGREAFF. In DNA, the CDR3 is TGTGCCAGCAGTGTGAATGAGGGTCGGGAAGCTTTCTTT. This chain connects TRBV2 to TRBJ1-1; no firm D call. The CDR3 runs 13 residues. Germline V gene data show CDR1 as SNHLY and CDR2 as FYNNEI. V lost 4 bases and J 8 bases, leaving 14 bases between the germline ends.